This record looks at one T cell receptor beta chain sequence and its context. This clonotype was seen ten or more times. There is no known antigen for this receptor. The record has no base qualities; no much larger clone is one base away. The germline V gene yields WSHSY for CDR1 and SAAADI for CDR2. The CDR3 contains 20 residues, cysteine and phenylalanine counted. Only the CDR3 part of the read is kept: 60 bases, read in frame from the first base. V is cut back by 1 base and J by 0 bases, with 10 bases in the junction unmatched. Ficoll-Paque density gradient centrifugation was the method used to isolate PBMCs. The data were taken from a study of T-cell memory formation after mild COVID-19 (dated by TCRdb to the early 2020s). For the study in its entirety: TCR sequence clusters from the two donors were found to be largely donor specific. T-cell clones expanding and contracting after mild COVID-19 in two donors were tracked by longitudinal TCRalpha and TCRbeta repertoire sequencing. The cohort was made up of two young adult volunteers, one female and one male, who were previously healthy.

The data were produced on an Illumina NovaSeq 6000. TCRalpha and TCRbeta cDNA libraries were constructed by 5'RACE with constant-segment primers, with sample barcodes and unique molecular identifiers being introduced. Trizol reagent was used to extract RNA from every sample. Amplification of the libraries took two PCR steps, and the second step added a second sample barcode plus Illumina TruSeq adapters. Sequencing of the libraries was done on an Illumina NovaSeq, producing 2 x 150 bp paired-end reads. Turning to the authors' computational methods: Reads were demultiplexed and collapsed into UMI-guided consensus sequences with migec v1.2.7. With mixcr v2.1.11, UMI consensuses were aligned to TRA and TRB V and J templates and assembled into clonotypes. A clonotype was counted as expanded or contracted only when both edgeR and NoisET called the clonotype significant, with the noise models trained on biological replicates. For edgeR calls, the cutoffs were a false discovery rate-adjusted p below 0.01 and a log2 fold-change threshold of 1. As an exploratory analysis of dynamics, max-normalized trajectories of the 1000 most abundant clonotypes were examined by PCA with hierarchical clustering. Separately sequenced CD4+ and CD8+ repertoires were used to assign the CD4 or CD8 phenotype of responding clones. Using fastp trimming at Q25 and MiXCR clonotype assembly, TCRdb reanalyzed the public sequencing data and kept in-frame beta chains. Entries are consolidated by CDR3 protein sequence, retaining the most common genes and DNA. What appears here as the V and J calls and clone size reflects TCRdb's work, not the paper's. Across this sample there are about 270,000 distinct CDR3 sequences, with 15% to 20% seen only once. The top ten clonotypes cover 20% to 25% of the sample.

Overall study outcomes, separate from this receptor: The study included only a couple of mild cases, and larger cohorts that include severe cases with pre-infection samples were judged to be necessary. Some responding clones were found in pre-infection memory, which suggests that pre-existing cross-reactive memory T cells took part in the SARS-CoV-2 response. Clones contracting from day 15 to 85 had balanced CD4/CD8 phenotypes, while a second wave expanding from day 15 to 37 was biased towards CD4+. The second-wave clones that peaked on day 37 were not confirmed to be SARS-CoV-2 specific. Contracting CD4+ clones turned up mainly in the CM and EM memory subsets, whereas EMRA was where CD8+ clones were enriched.

This chain is built from TRBV10-2 and TRBJ2-3, with 13 bases matching TRBD2. The receptor was isolated from a man aged 18-30 years who had mild COVID-19 (a few samples of this study predate the infection). The sample titles of this study are shuffled in the database, so cell type and time point are left out; the donor was told from shared clones. The material sequenced was PBMCs or a T cell subset sorted from them (not recorded which). The bases are TGCGCCAGCAGTGAGTTGCCCCCGGGACTAGCGGGGACTAGCACAGATACGCAGTATTTT. It is translated as CASSELPPGLAGTSTDTQYF.